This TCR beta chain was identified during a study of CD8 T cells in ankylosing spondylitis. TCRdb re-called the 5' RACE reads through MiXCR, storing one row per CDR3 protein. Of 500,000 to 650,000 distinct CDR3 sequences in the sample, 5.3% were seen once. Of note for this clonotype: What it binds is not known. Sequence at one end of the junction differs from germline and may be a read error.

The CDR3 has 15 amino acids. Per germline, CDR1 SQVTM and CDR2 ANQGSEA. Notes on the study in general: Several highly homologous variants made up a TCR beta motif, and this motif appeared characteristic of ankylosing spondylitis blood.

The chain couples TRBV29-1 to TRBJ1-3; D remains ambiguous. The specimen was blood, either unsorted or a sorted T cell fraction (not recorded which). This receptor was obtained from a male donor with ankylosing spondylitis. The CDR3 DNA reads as TGCAGCGTTGGGAACCTATACGGAGCGAACCAAGGGAACACTTTT. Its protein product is CSVGNLYGANQGNTF. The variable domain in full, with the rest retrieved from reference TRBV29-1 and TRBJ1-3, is SAVISQKPSRDICQRGTSLTIQCQVDSQVTMMFWYRQQPGQSLTLIATANQGSEATYESGFVIDKFPISRPNLTFSTLTVSNMSPEDSSIYLCSVGNLYGANQGNTFGEGSWLTVV.